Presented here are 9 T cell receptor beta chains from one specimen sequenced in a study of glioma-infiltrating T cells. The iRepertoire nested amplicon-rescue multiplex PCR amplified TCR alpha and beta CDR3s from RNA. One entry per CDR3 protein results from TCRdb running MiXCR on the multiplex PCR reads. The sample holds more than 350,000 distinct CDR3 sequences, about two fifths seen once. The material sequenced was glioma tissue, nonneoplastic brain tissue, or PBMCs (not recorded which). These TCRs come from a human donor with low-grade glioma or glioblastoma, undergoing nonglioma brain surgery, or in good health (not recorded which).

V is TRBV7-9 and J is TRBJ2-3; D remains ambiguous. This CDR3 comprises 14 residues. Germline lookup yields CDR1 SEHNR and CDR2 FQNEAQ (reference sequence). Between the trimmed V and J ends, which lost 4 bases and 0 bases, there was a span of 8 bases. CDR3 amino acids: CASSSSWSTDTQYF. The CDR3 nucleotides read TGTGCCAGCAGCTCTTCCTGGAGCACAGATACGCAGTATTTT.

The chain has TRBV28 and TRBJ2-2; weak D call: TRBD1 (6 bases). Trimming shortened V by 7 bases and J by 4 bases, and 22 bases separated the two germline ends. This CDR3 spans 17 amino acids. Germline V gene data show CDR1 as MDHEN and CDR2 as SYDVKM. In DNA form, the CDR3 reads TGTGCCAGCACCCCCCCCCTCGGCAGGGGCCCCACCGGGGAGCTGTTTTTT. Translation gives CASTPPLGRGPTGELFF.

CDR3 protein: CSVGEGRETQYF. DNA of the CDR3: TGCAGCGTTGGTGAAGGCAGGGAGACCCAGTACTTC. V usage is TRBV20-1 and J usage is TRBJ2-5; the D is unclear. The length of the CDR3 is 12 residues. Germline CDR1 DFQATT, CDR2 SNEGSKA (reference sequence).

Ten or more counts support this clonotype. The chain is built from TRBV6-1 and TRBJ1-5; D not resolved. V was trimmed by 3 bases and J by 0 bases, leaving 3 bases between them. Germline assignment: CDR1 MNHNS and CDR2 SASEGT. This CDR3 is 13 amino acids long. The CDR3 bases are TGTGCCAGCAGTGACAATAGCAATCAGCCCCAGCATTTT. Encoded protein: CASSDNSNQPQHF.

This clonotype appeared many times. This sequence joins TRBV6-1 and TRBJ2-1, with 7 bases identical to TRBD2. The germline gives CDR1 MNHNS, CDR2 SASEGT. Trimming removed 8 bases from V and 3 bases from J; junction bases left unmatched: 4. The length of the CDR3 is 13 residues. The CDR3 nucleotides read TGTGCCAGCGGTCGGGGGGACTACAATGAGCAGTTCTTC. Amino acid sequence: CASGRGDYNEQFF.

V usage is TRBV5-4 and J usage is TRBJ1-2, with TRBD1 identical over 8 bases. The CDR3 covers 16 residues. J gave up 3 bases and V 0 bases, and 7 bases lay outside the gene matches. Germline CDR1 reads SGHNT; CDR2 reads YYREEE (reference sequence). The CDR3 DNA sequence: TGTGCCAGCAGCTTGGATGCAGGGGGCAAGGACTATGGCTACACCTTC. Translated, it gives CASSLDAGGKDYGYTF.

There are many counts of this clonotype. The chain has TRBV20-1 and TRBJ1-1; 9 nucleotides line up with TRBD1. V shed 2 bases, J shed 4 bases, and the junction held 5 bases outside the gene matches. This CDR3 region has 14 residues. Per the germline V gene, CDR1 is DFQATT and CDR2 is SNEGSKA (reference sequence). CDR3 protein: CSARNRGHTTEAFF. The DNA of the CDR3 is TGCAGTGCTAGAAACAGGGGGCATACCACTGAAGCTTTCTTT.

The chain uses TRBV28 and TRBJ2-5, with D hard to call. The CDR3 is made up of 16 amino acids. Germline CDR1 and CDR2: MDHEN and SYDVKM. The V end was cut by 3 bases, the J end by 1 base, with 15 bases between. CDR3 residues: CASSLFAEAAQETQYF. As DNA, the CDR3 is TGTGCCAGCAGTTTGTTCGCAGAGGCCGCCCAAGAGACCCAGTACTTC.

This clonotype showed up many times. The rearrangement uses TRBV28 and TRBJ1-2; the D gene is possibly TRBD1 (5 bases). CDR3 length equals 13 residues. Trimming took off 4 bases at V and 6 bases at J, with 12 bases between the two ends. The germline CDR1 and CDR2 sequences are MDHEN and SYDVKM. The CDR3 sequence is CASSWGSANGYTF. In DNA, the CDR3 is TGTGCCAGCAGTTGGGGCAGTGCAAATGGCTACACCTTC.